The next 9 T cell receptor beta chains were all read from a single sample in a study of cytomegalovirus exposure and HLA in healthy donors. Primers included in the PCR were 60 Vbeta and 13 Jbeta primers. Using immunoSEQ multiplex PCR, the repertoire was profiled, and TCRdb retains in-frame clones only, with some absent. The sample yields roughly 110,000 clones, roughly two thirds seen once. The sample consisted of PBMCs. The source is a female donor in good health and CMV-seronegative.

The chain links TRBV9 to TRBJ1-3; D unclear. This CDR3 has 14 residues. Germline V CDR1 and CDR2: SGDLS, YYNGEE. V was clipped by 5 bases and J by 4 bases, with 13 bases between them. The CDR3 reads CASSFFPLGNTIYF. The CDR3 DNA follows: TGTGCCAGCAGTTTCTTCCCCCTGGGAAACACCATATATTTT.

This chain connects TRBV27 to TRBJ2-2; 15 bases line up with TRBD2. Germline V CDR1 and CDR2: MNHEY, SMNVEV (reference sequence). The CDR3 spans 19 residues. V gave up 4 bases and J gave up 5 bases; unmatched junction bases: 11. This CDR3 reads CASSSAGGGLAGGTGELFF. The CDR3 DNA sequence: TGTGCCAGCAGTTCGGCAGGCGGAGGACTAGCGGGAGGGACCGGGGAGCTGTTTTTT.

The chain has TRBV5-1 and TRBJ2-5; D gene unclear. The CDR3 runs to 16 residues. Trimming left V 0 bases short and J 5 bases short, with 17 bases between. CDR1 and CDR2 from the germline V gene are SGHRS and YFSETQ. As DNA, the CDR3 is TGCGCCAGCAGCTTGGACTACCCCCCCAATGTCGAGACCCAGTACTTC. This gives the protein CASSLDYPPNVETQYF.

The chain employs TRBV5-5 and TRBJ2-1, with TRBD2 matching 8 bases. The CDR3 is 14 residues long. V lost 5 bases to trimming and J lost 2 bases; unmatched junction nucleotides: 3. CDR1 is SGHKS, CDR2 YYEKEE, per germline (reference sequence). Written as DNA, the CDR3 is TGTGCCAGCAGTCCGGGAGGGCCCTACAATGAGCAGTTCTTC. It encodes CASSPGGPYNEQFF.

This clone was seen a single time. V usage is TRBV13 and J usage is TRBJ1-1; D gene ambiguous. Germline V CDR1 and CDR2: PRHDT, FYEKMQ (reference sequence). The CDR3 consists of 11 residues. V was cut by 5 bases and J by 3 bases, with 4 bases left in between. The CDR3 nucleotides read TGTGCCAGCAGCCTCTACACTGAAGCTTTCTTT. Its translation: CASSLYTEAFF.

The V and J genes are TRBV2 and TRBJ1-1; 9 bases match TRBD1. CDR1 SNHLY and CDR2 FYNNEI come from the germline V gene. Losses at the gene ends were 10 bases for V and 0 bases for J; bases not matched to a gene: 24. This CDR3 has 20 amino acids. CDR3 loop: CATARRTGALRPVMNTEAFF. The CDR3 nucleotides read TGTGCCACCGCCCGTCGGACAGGGGCCCTCCGGCCCGTGATGAACACTGAAGCTTTCTTT. Using reference TRBV2 and TRBJ1-1 for the parts outside the CDR3, the full variable domain is EPEVTQTPSHQVTQMGQEVILRCVPISNHLYFYWYRQILGQKVEFLVSFYNNEISEKSEIFDDQFSVERPDGSNFTLKIRSTKLEDSAMYFCATARRTGALRPVMNTEAFFGQGTRLTVV.

The chain recombines TRBV21-1 with TRBJ2-5; the listed D gene, TRBD2, was not tested against the DNA. TRBV21-1 is shown as a pseudogene. The CDR3 is 13 residues long. CDR3 amino acids: CASSKMSGETQYF. The CDR3 nucleotides read TGTGCCAGCAGCAAGATGTCCGGTGAGACCCAGTACTTC.

The chain has TRBV6-1 and TRBJ2-1, with D hard to call. The V gene's germline CDR1 is MNHNS and CDR2 SASEGT. V shed 3 bases and J shed 5 bases, with 8 bases lying between them. The CDR3 has 13 amino acids. The DNA for the CDR3 is TGTGCCAGCAGTGACCATCTAGACAATGAGCAGTTCTTC. Encoded protein: CASSDHLDNEQFF.

This clone was counted between two and nine times. This sequence joins TRBV7-9 and TRBJ2-7; D unclear. The CDR3 loop spans 13 amino acids. V lost 4 bases and J lost 4, with 11 bases in between. The V gene's germline CDR1 is SEHNR and CDR2 FQNEAQ (reference sequence). CDR3 bases: TGTGCCAGCAGCTCGAAACCCCTATACGAGCAGTACTTC. Translation gives CASSSKPLYEQYF.